This is a list of T cell receptor beta chains from one sample in a study of shared clonotypes between healthy human individuals. Method: immunoSEQ multiplex PCR; TCRdb's copy keeps in-frame clones and lacks some. This table holds roughly 1.5 million clones, 95% to 99% found once. The sequencing sample was made of naive CD4+ T cells sorted from blood. Source of these receptors: a man aged 25-45 years in good health. Both conserved end residues are part of each CDR3. D genes are given only for firm matches. The size of a clone is reported for some rows only, either as once, few or many, or as a class for expanded clones.

J | size | V | D | DNA | CDR3
TRBJ2-5 | once | TRBV7-3 | NA | TGTGCCAGCAGCTTCGGACAGTACGGGGCCCAGTACTTC | CASSFGQYGAQYF
TRBJ2-7 | NA | TRBV7-9 | NA | TGTGCCACCCCCCTAGGGGAGACCAACGAGCAGTACTTC | CATPLGETNEQYF
TRBJ1-2 | NA | TRBV6-5 | NA | TGTGCCAGCAAGATAGGGGCAGGGGACTATGGCTACACCTTC | CASKIGAGDYGYTF
TRBJ2-5 | once | TRBV18 | NA | TGTGCCAGCTCACCATCGAGGGGGGAAGAGACCCAGTACTTC | CASSPSRGEETQYF
TRBJ2-7 | NA | TRBV11-2 | NA | TGTGCCAGCAGCTTTAATCGGGGCCCGAGCTCCTACGAGCAGTACTTC | CASSFNRGPSSYEQYF
TRBJ2-2 | once | TRBV14 | NA | TGTGCCAGCAGCCAAGTGAGAGCGAACACCGGGGAGCTGTTTTTT | CASSQVRANTGELFF
TRBJ1-5 | NA | TRBV28 | NA | TGTGCCAGCAGTTCAGGAACTAGCAATCAGCCCCAGCATTTT | CASSSGTSNQPQHF
TRBJ2-5 | NA | TRBV28 | NA | TGTGCCACCAAGAAACAGGGAGGGCCTTCGAGACTAGCCCGACCCCAGTACTTC | CATKKQGGPSRLARPQYF
TRBJ2-7 | NA | TRBV11-1 | NA | TGTGCCAGCAGCTTAGGGGTCCCTAGCACCCGCCACGAGCAGTACTTC | CASSLGVPSTRHEQYF
TRBJ2-7 | NA | TRBV6-5 | TRBD2 | TGTGCCAGCAGCCGAGCTAGCGGAACCTACGAGCAGTACTTC | CASSRASGTYEQYF
TRBJ2-3 | NA | TRBV7-8 | TRBD2 | TGTGCCAGCAGCTCGGGACTAGCGGGAGTGGATACGCAGTATTTT | CASSSGLAGVDTQYF
TRBJ2-6 | NA | TRBV6-1 | NA | TGTGCCAGCAGGACGGACTCTGGGGCCAACGTCCTGACTTTC | CASRTDSGANVLTF
TRBJ2-5 | NA | TRBV10-2 | TRBD1 | TGCGCCAGCAGACAGGGGGACGACAAAGAGACCCAGTACTTC | CASRQGDDKETQYF
TRBJ2-7 | NA | TRBV10-1 | NA | TGCGCCAGCAGTCCCCGTACAGGGCCGTCCTACGAGCAGTACTTC | CASSPRTGPSYEQYF
TRBJ1-4 | NA | TRBV10-3 | TRBD1 | TGTGCCATCAGTGAGTCTTCGGGCAGGGGGAGAGGAAAACTGTTTTTT | CAISESSGRGRGKLFF
TRBJ1-5 | NA | TRBV28 | NA | TGTGCCAGCAGAAACAGGGGCAATCAGCCCCAGCATTTT | CASRNRGNQPQHF
TRBJ2-7 | NA | TRBV4-1 | NA | TGCGCCAGCAGCCAAGTAGGAACAGTCTACGAGCAGTACTTC | CASSQVGTVYEQYF
TRBJ2-1 | NA | TRBV21-1 | NA | TGTGCCAGCAACAATGAGCAGTTCTTC | CASNNEQFF
TRBJ2-5 | NA | TRBV7-9 | NA | TGTGCCAGCAGCATGGAAGGAAGGGTGACCCAGTACTTC | CASSMEGRVTQYF
TRBJ2-5 | NA | TRBV2 | TRBD2 | TGTGCCAGCAGTACGGGGGGGACCCAGTACTTC | CASSTGGTQYF
TRBJ2-3 | NA | TRBV12-5 | NA | TGTGCTAGTGGTTTGTTGGATACGCAGTATTTT | CASGLLDTQYF
TRBJ2-2 | NA | TRBV11-2 | TRBD2 | TGTGCCAGCAGCTTAAGGGGACTAGCGGGAGTGGCCACCGGGGAGCTGTTTTTT | CASSLRGLAGVATGELFF
TRBJ2-5 | NA | TRBV9 | TRBD2 | TGTGCCAGCAGCTCGCGGACTAGCGGGAGGGAGAGAGAGACCCAGTACTTC | CASSSRTSGRERETQYF